The 12 T cell receptor beta chains below come from one sample, sequenced in a study of T cell responses to AZD1222 COVID-19 vaccine. Measured with immunoSEQ multiplex PCR; TCRdb has only the in-frame clones, and not every one. The sample holds some 120,000 clones, 80% to 90% seen once. Sequencing used peripheral blood, obtained on day 0 of AZD1222 vaccination. The origin of the receptors is an adult in good health.

This rearrangement joins TRBV27 to TRBJ1-4; D unresolved. Germline-derived CDR1 and CDR2 are MNHEY and SMNVEV (reference sequence). The CDR3 runs 14 residues. The V gene lost 6 bases and the J gene lost 0 bases, with 8 bases spanning the gap. The CDR3 bases are TGTGCCAGCAGGGCGGCCTCAACTAATGAAAAACTGTTTTTT. This codes for CASRAASTNEKLFF.

This clone has only one observation. The chain combines TRBV6-5 with TRBJ1-6; D perhaps matches TRBD1 (6 bases). Germline-derived CDR1 and CDR2 are MNHEY and SVGAGI. V shed 3 bases and J shed 0 bases, with 9 bases lying between them. The CDR3 spans 16 residues. The CDR3 spells CASSYKTGSYNSPLHF. CDR3 bases: TGTGCCAGCAGTTATAAGACAGGCTCCTATAATTCACCCCTCCACTTT.

The chain links TRBV7-2 to TRBJ2-1; D is uncertain. Germline V gene data show CDR1 as SGHTA and CDR2 as FQGNSA. CDR3 length: 13 residues. Trimming removed 4 bases from V and 8 bases from J, with 12 bases in between. The CDR3 reads CASSSPARDEQFF. CDR3 nucleotide sequence: TGTGCCAGCAGCTCTCCCGCTAGAGATGAGCAGTTCTTC. Filled out from reference TRBV7-2 and TRBJ2-1, the complete variable domain reads GAGVSQSPSNKVTEKGKDVELRCDPISGHTALYWYRQSLGQGLEFLIYFQGNSAPDKSGLPSDRFSAERTGGSVSTLTIQRTQQEDSAVYLCASSSPARDEQFFGPGTRLTVL.

The chain uses TRBV10-3 and TRBJ1-1; unclear D gene. The CDR3 spans 11 residues. CDR1 is ENHRY and CDR2 is SYGVKD in the germline V gene. V was clipped by 11 bases and J by 3 bases, with 10 bases between them. DNA of the CDR3: TGTGCCTCCCGGGAGGACACTGAAGCTTTCTTT. As protein: CASREDTEAFF.

V and J are TRBV27 and TRBJ2-4; 15 bases fit TRBD2. Per the germline V gene, CDR1 is MNHEY and CDR2 is SMNVEV (reference sequence). With 4 bases clipped from V and 0 bases from J, the junction kept 7 bases outside the gene matches. The CDR3 spans 19 residues. The CDR3 region is CASSSWTSGRGLAKNIQYF. The CDR3 DNA reads as TGTGCCAGCAGTTCCTGGACTAGCGGGAGGGGGCTAGCCAAAAACATTCAGTACTTC.

The V and J genes are TRBV5-1 and TRBJ2-5; D might be TRBD1 or TRBD2, each matching 5 bases. The germline gives CDR1 SGHRS, CDR2 YFSETQ. This CDR3 has 12 amino acids. Trimming shortened V by 4 bases and J by 5 bases, and 9 bases separated the two germline ends. The CDR3 DNA follows: TGCGCCAGCAGCCAAGAGGGGGAGACCCAGTACTTC. As protein: CASSQEGETQYF.

The chain joins TRBV6-2 or TRBV6-3 to TRBJ1-2; 10 bases are a match to TRBD1. J was trimmed by 7 bases and V by 5 bases; bases with no gene match: 7. This CDR3 is 14 amino acids long. Germline V lookup: CDR1 MNHEY, CDR2 SVGEGT. CDR3 region: CASSGPGQGFGYTF. The CDR3, as DNA: TGTGCCAGCAGTGGTCCGGGACAGGGGTTTGGCTACACCTTC.

V is TRBV9 and J is TRBJ2-1, with D perhaps matching TRBD1 (6 bases). V was trimmed by 4 bases and J by 9 bases, leaving 20 bases between them. CDR3 length: 15 residues. CDR1 is SGDLS and CDR2 is YYNGEE in the germline V gene. The chain's CDR3 is CASSPALDRLGEQFF. The CDR3 DNA sequence: TGTGCCAGCAGCCCAGCTTTAGACAGGTTAGGTGAGCAGTTCTTC.

The gene calls are TRBV2 and TRBJ2-1; 9 bases line up with TRBD2. J gave up 7 bases and V 5 bases, and 6 bases lay outside the gene matches. The CDR3 sequence is 14 residues long. Germline V gives CDR1 SNHLY, CDR2 FYNNEI. The CDR3 spells CASSPGTSLNEQFF. CDR3 nucleotides: TGTGCCAGCAGTCCCGGGACTAGCCTAAATGAGCAGTTCTTC.

The chain combines TRBV3-1 (or the pseudogene TRBV3-2) with TRBJ1-2; D may be TRBD1 (5 bases). CDR3 length: 14 residues. CDR1 and CDR2 from the germline V gene are LGHDT and YNNKEL (reference sequence). V gave up 0 bases and J gave up 8 bases, with 13 bases separating them. CDR3 coding DNA: TGTGCCAGCAGCCAAGAGAGGTTAGGGGAGGGCTACACCTTC. Translated, it gives CASSQERLGEGYTF.

The chain carries TRBV7-9 and TRBJ2-2; D remains unclear. CDR1 SEHNR and CDR2 FQNEAQ come from the germline V gene (reference sequence). This CDR3 comprises 13 residues. Trimming cost V 5 bases and J 6 bases, with 10 bases left between them. The CDR3, as DNA: TGTGCCAGCAGCCGGAAGGGTGCCGGGGAGCTGTTTTTT. It codes for CASSRKGAGELFF.

The rearrangement uses TRBV18 and TRBJ1-3; D is unresolved. The germline gives CDR1 KGHSH, CDR2 LQKENI. CDR3 length equals 16 residues. Trimming took off 3 bases at V and 1 base at J, with 13 bases between the two ends. This chain's CDR3 is CASSPSRVTSGNTIYF. The CDR3 nucleotides read TGTGCCAGCTCACCTAGTAGGGTTACATCTGGAAACACCATATATTTT.